This T cell receptor beta chain comes out of a study of shared clonotypes between healthy human individuals. Study observations and caveats: Read depth was anticipated to influence clonotype sharing among donors.

As regards this clone: Its antigen is unknown.

Method: immunoSEQ multiplex PCR; TCRdb's copy keeps in-frame clones and lacks some. The table includes some 500,000 clones, approximately 95% detected once. With V trimmed by 1 base and J by 12 bases, 6 bases remained unmatched. This CDR3 is built from 14 residues. Germline V gene data show CDR1 as LNHDA and CDR2 as SQIVND (reference sequence). The J gene is TRBJ2-6, the V gene TRBV19, with TRBD2 identical over 7 bases. The sequencing input was naive CD4+ T cells sorted from blood. Described subset: CD45RA+ positively selected. This TCR was recovered from a woman in her twenties or thirties in good health. CDR3 sequence (DNA): TGTGCCAGTAGTATAGGGGGGAGGGCCGGCGTCCTGACTTTC. It is translated as CASSIGGRAGVLTF.